The 19 T cell receptor delta chains presented below share a single source sample, sequenced in a study of gammadelta T cells in human blood. TCRdb called clones from the RT-PCR reads again using CATT. The sample includes over a thousand delta-chain clones, under 10% seen only once; the top ten take roughly 7%. The specimen sequenced was non-Vgamma9Vdelta2 gamma-delta T cells from infant blood. The source is a human donor.

A word on this clone: Only one base separates this from a far larger clonotype, so it likely reflects a read error. This chain links TRDV1 with TRDJ1; 9 bases align to TRDD3. This CDR3 is built from 16 residues. Germline assignment: CDR1 TSWWSYY and CDR2 QGS. V was pared by 2 bases and J by 1 base, with 5 bases of the junction left unmatched. CDR3 amino acids: CALGESGGYSTDKLIF. DNA of the CDR3: TGTGCTCTTGGGGAATCCGGGGGATACTCCACCGATAAACTCATCTTT.

As concerns this clone: The likely explanation is a read error, given a far larger clone one base away. The sample carries other DNA sequences with the same CDR3. J is TRDJ1 and V is TRAV38-2/DV8; D is unresolved. TCRdb records no J gene; here it was assigned by comparing the DNA to germline. Deletions cut 0 bases from V and 0 bases from J, with 24 bases between. Germline lookup yields CDR1 TSESDYY and CDR2 QEAYKQQN. The CDR3 has 20 residues. The CDR3 spells CAYRSASLLPDFAYTDKLIF. CDR3 nucleotides: TGTGCTTATAGGAGCGCGTCGCTTCTCCCGGACTTCGCTTACACCGATAAACTCATCTTT.

This clone was counted only a few times. A far larger clone is off by one base, so a read error is likely. V usage is TRAV38-2/DV8 and J usage is TRDJ1; D perhaps matches TRDD3 (6 bases). CDR1 TSESDYY and CDR2 QEAYKQQN come from the germline V gene. V was shortened by 9 bases and J by 0 bases, with 21 bases between the two germline ends. This CDR3 has 16 residues. The DNA for the CDR3 is TGTGCTTTCCCCTCTCGGGGATTTAGATACACCGATAAACTCATCTTT. It codes for CAFPSRGFRYTDKLIF.

In this sample, this clone is large. The chain is built from TRDV1 and TRDJ1; perhaps TRDD3 as D (5 bases). Trimming shortened V by 5 bases and J by 0 bases, and 19 bases separated the two germline ends. The CDR3 extends over 17 amino acids. The germline V gene encodes CDR1 TSWWSYY and CDR2 QGS. The CDR3 nucleotides are TGTGCTCTTGGGCTCTCTTGGAGGGGGCTATACACCGATAAACTCATCTTT. Translation: CALGLSWRGLYTDKLIF.

Notes on this clone: It is likely a read error: a sequence one base away is far more abundant. The chain combines TRDV2 with TRDJ1; weak D call: TRDD3 (8 bases). This CDR3 is built from 24 residues. Deletions cut 0 bases from V and 0 bases from J, with 37 bases between. Germline CDR1 and CDR2: GEAIGNYY and EKD. This CDR3 is CACDTIPTRLLWDTRTRYTDKLIF. The CDR3 region has the DNA TGTGCCTGTGACACCATTCCTACTCGCTTACTGTGGGATACGCGAACCAGGTACACCGATAAACTCATCTTT.

This clone was counted between two and nine times. This likely traces to a read error, being one base from a far larger clone. This chain connects TRDV1 to TRDJ1; a possible D gene is TRDD3 (5 bases). This CDR3 comprises 16 residues. V lost 10 bases, J lost 0 bases, and 21 bases lay in between. The germline CDR1 and CDR2 sequences are TSWWSYY and QGS. CDR3 nucleotides: TGTGCTCGTAGCCTCCGTCATGGGGAGAACACCGATAAACTCATCTTT. Translating it yields CARSLRHGENTDKLIF.

On this clone: This likely reflects a read error, since a far larger clone is one base away. This chain links TRAV38-2/DV8 with TRDJ2, with TRDD3 matching 7 bases. Germline V gene lookup returns CDR1 TSESDYY and CDR2 QEAYKQQN. CDR3 length: 21 residues. This chain's CDR3 is CANRSASRAGGSGALTAQLFF. Here the CDR3 DNA reads TGTGCTAATAGGAGCGCGAGTCGGGCTGGGGGCAGCGGCGCTTTGACAGCACAACTCTTCTTT. The whole variable domain, filled in from reference TRAV38-2/DV8 and TRDJ2, reads AQTVTQSQPEMSVQEAETVTLSCTYDTSESDYYLFWYKQPPSRQMILVIRQEAYKQQNATENRFSVNFQKAAKSFSLKISDSQLGDAAMYFCANRSASRAGGSGALTAQLFFGKGTQLIVEP.

The genes are TRDV1 and TRDJ1; D remains ambiguous. The germline V gene encodes CDR1 TSWWSYY and CDR2 QGS. The CDR3 extends over 15 amino acids. V gave up 1 base and J gave up 3 bases, with 12 bases separating them. In nucleotides, the CDR3 is TGTGCTCTTGGGGAACCCCTCACTAACCCCGATAAACTCATCTTT. Protein product: CALGEPLTNPDKLIF.

A remark on this clone: This may come from a read error, since a much larger clone is one base off. The rearrangement joins TRDV1 to TRDJ1, with 12 bases fitting TRDD3. Germline loops: CDR1 TSWWSYY, CDR2 QGS. The CDR3 is 23 amino acids. CDR3 sequence reads: CSLGEPSLPTYAHWGIPNGKLIF. CDR3 DNA: TGTTCTCTTGGGGAGCCGTCACTTCCTACGTACGCTCACTGGGGGATACCGAACGGTAAACTCATCTTT.

This clone appeared a few times. A much larger clone lies a single base off, so this may be a read error. The chain uses TRDV1 and TRDJ2; 7 nucleotides agree with TRDD3. The CDR3 consists of 20 residues. The trim removed 5 bases at V and 1 base at J, leaving 19 bases unmatched. Germline lookup yields CDR1 TSWWSYY and CDR2 QGS. The CDR3 here is CALGQPKRGWGTYLTAQLFF. Here the CDR3 DNA reads TGTGCTCTTGGGCAACCCAAAAGGGGGTGGGGGACGTATTTGACAGCACAACTCTTCTTT.

Relative to its sample, this clone is medium-sized. The chain uses TRDV1 and TRDJ1, with 11 bases fitting TRDD3. With V trimmed by 3 bases and J by 4 bases, 25 bases remained unmatched. Looked up from germline, CDR1 is TSWWSYY and CDR2 is QGS. The CDR3 covers 22 residues. CDR3 loop: CALGELLPTNCVGDTLIDKLIF. CDR3 DNA sequence: TGTGCTCTTGGGGAGCTCCTTCCTACAAATTGCGTGGGGGATACGCTGATCGATAAACTCATCTTT.

This clone qualifies as large. Other DNA sequences from this sample encode an identical CDR3 as well. The V gene is TRDV1, the J gene TRDJ1; 7 nucleotides match TRDD3. Per germline, CDR1 TSWWSYY and CDR2 QGS. V lost 3 bases to trimming and J lost 3 bases; unmatched junction nucleotides: 19. The CDR3 loop spans 19 amino acids. CDR3 sequence: CALGDRTYWGQPTPDKLIF. The DNA for the CDR3 is TGTGCTCTTGGGGATCGCACGTACTGGGGCCAACCCACACCCGATAAACTCATCTTT.

This clone was picked up a small number of times. This is likely an artifact of a read error, given a far larger clone one base away. V is TRDV1 and J is TRDJ1, with 13 bases identical to TRDD3. The V and J ends lost 1 base and 7 bases, in that order; junction bases with no gene match: 21. Per germline, CDR1 TSWWSYY and CDR2 QGS. The CDR3 is 21 amino acids. The CDR3 nucleotides are TGTGCTCTTGGGGAACCGCCTTCCGCCGACTACTGGGGGATACGGAGAACTAAACTCATCTTT. It is translated as CALGEPPSADYWGIRRTKLIF.

This clone is medium-sized (0.01 to 0.1%) within its sample. The chain carries TRDV1 and TRDJ1; TRDD2 matches at 8 bases. Germline CDR1 is TSWWSYY and CDR2 is QGS. With V trimmed by 3 bases and J by 10 bases, 31 bases remained unmatched. The CDR3 runs 21 residues. The CDR3: CALGERASYSDLNLIRVGLIF. The DNA for the CDR3 is TGTGCTCTTGGGGAGCGAGCTTCCTACTCTGACTTAAATCTAATACGCGTCGGACTCATCTTT.

Comments on this clone: With a much larger clone just one base away, this may be a read error. This chain uses TRDV1 with TRDJ1, with D maybe TRDD2 (6 bases). Because TCRdb records no J gene, it was assigned here through a match of the DNA to germline. This CDR3 is 20 amino acids long. The germline gives CDR1 TSWWSYY, CDR2 QGS. The DNA of the CDR3 is TGTGCTCTTGGGGAACAATCCTCCTACACCACCCACCTAGGCACCGACAAACTCATCTTT. Its translation: CALGEQSSYTTHLGTDKLIF.

This clone appeared a few times. Given a far larger clone just one base away, this is likely a sequencing read error. This rearrangement joins TRDV1 to TRDJ1; 11 bases are shared with TRDD3. The CDR3 spans 24 residues. V gave up 0 bases and J gave up 3 bases; unmatched junction bases: 27. Germline V gene lookup returns CDR1 TSWWSYY and CDR2 QGS. CDR3 sequence (DNA): TGTGCTCTTGGGGAACTAGTCCCCTTCCGCACGGGTCGCCGTACTGGGGGATATTCCGATAAACTCATCTTT. This codes for CALGELVPFRTGRRTGGYSDKLIF.

In its sample, this clone was seen a few times. A far larger clone is off by one base, so a read error is likely. This chain links TRDV1 with TRDJ1, with TRDD3 matching 9 bases. Germline values: CDR1 TSWWSYY, CDR2 QGS. This CDR3 region has 23 residues. Germline trimming cut 3 bases from V and 1 base from J; bases unmatched to any gene: 27. CDR3 DNA: TGTGCTCTTGGGGACCATGCCTTCCCTGTTCCTAGGTCAGGGGGATACTTCACCGATAAACTCATCTTT. Translation: CALGDHAFPVPRSGGYFTDKLIF.

This clone is judged large. This chain uses TRDV3 with TRDJ1; 7 bases align to TRDD2. Germline V gives CDR1 TVYSNPD, CDR2 GDNSRS (reference sequence). This CDR3 comprises 12 residues. V was clipped by 3 bases and J by 8 bases; unmatched bases: 9. CDR3 sequence: CAFNSYPRKLIF. The CDR3 DNA is TGTGCCTTCAATTCCTACCCGAGGAAACTCATCTTT.

To note about this clone: With a far larger clone one base away, a read error is the likely cause. The genes are TRAV29/DV5 and TRDJ1, with 11 bases matching TRDD3. The length of the CDR3 is 20 residues. The germline gives CDR1 NSMFDY, CDR2 ISSIKDK. The CDR3 DNA is TGTGCATCAAGCCCCGGAGGTAACTGGGGGATAAGGGGTGGGACCGATAAACTCATCTTT. Encoded protein: CASSPGGNWGIRGGTDKLIF.